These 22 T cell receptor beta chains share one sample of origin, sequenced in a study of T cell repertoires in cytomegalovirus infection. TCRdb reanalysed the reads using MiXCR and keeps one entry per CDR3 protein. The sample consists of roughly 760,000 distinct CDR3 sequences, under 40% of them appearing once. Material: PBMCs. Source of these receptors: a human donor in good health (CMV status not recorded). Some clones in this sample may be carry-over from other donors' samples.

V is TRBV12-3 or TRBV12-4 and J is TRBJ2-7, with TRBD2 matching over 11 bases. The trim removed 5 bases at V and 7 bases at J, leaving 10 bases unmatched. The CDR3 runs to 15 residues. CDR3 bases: TGTGCCAGCAGTCCAGAGACTAGCGGGGTTGATGAGCAGTACTTC. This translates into CASSPETSGVDEQYF.

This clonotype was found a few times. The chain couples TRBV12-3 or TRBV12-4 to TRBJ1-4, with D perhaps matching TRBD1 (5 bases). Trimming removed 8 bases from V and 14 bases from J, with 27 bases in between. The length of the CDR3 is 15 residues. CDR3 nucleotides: TGTGCCAGCGGTGACCAGGACAAGCTAATGAAAGGGCTGTTTTTT. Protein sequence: CASGDQDKLMKGLFF.

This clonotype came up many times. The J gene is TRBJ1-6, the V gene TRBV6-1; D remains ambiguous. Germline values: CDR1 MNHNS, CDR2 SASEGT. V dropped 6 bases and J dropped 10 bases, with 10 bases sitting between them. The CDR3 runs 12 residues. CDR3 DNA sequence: TGTGCCAGCAGCGACGGCCGGTCACCCCTCCACTTT. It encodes CASSDGRSPLHF.

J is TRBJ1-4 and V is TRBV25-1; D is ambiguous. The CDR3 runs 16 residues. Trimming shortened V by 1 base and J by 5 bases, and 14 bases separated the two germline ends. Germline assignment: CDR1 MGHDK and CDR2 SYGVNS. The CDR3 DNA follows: TGTGCCAGCAGTGAATGGGGTACACTGCTAAATGAAAAACTGTTTTTT. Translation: CASSEWGTLLNEKLFF.

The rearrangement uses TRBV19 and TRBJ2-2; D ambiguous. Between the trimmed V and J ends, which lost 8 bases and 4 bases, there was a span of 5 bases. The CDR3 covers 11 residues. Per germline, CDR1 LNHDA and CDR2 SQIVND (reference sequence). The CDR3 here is CASQSTGELFF. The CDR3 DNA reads TGTGCCAGTCAGAGCACCGGGGAGCTGTTTTTT.

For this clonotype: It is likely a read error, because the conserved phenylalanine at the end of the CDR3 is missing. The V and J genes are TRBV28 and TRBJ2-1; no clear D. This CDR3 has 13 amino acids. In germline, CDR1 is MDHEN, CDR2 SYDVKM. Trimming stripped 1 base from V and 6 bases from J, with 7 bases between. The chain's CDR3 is CASSLSTINEQFC. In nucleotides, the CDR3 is TGTGCCAGCAGTTTATCCACAATCAATGAGCAGTTCTGC.

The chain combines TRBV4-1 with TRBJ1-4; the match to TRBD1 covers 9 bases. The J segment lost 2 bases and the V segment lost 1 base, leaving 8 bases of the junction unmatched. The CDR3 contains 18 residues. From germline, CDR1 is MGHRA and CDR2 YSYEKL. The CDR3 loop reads CASSQAQGAYRTNEKLFF. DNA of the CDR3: TGCGCCAGCAGCCAAGCACAGGGGGCGTATAGGACTAATGAAAAACTGTTTTTT.

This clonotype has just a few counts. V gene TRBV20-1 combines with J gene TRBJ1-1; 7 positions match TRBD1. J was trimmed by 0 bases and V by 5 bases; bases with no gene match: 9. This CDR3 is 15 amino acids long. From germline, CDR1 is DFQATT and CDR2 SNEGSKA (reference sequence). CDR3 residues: CSAVLPGTVNTEAFF. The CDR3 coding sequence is TGCAGTGCTGTACTCCCCGGGACAGTGAACACTGAAGCTTTCTTT.

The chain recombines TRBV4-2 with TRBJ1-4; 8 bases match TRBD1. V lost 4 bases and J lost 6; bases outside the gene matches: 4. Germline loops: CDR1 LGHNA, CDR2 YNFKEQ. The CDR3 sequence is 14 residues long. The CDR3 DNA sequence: TGTGCCAGCAGCCCCGGGACAGGTGATGAAAAACTGTTTTTT. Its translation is CASSPGTGDEKLFF.

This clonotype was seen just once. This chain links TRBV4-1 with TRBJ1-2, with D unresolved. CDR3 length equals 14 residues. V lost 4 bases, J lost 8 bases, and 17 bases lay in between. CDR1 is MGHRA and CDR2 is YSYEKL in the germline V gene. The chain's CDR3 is CASSLVGVRNGYTF. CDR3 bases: TGCGCCAGCAGCCTAGTTGGAGTACGTAACGGCTACACCTTC.

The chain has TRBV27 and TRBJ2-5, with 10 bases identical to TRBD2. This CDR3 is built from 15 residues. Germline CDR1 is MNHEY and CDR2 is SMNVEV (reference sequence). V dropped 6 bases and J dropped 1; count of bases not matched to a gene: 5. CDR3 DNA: TGTGCCAGCAGATGGCTAGCGGGGGTCCAAGAGACCCAGTACTTC. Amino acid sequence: CASRWLAGVQETQYF.

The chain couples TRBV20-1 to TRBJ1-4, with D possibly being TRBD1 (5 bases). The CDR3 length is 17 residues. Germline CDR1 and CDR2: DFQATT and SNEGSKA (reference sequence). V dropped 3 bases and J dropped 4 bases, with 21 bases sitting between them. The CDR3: CSARGFAGAGINEKLFF. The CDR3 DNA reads TGCAGTGCTAGGGGATTTGCCGGGGCCGGGATTAATGAAAAACTGTTTTTT.

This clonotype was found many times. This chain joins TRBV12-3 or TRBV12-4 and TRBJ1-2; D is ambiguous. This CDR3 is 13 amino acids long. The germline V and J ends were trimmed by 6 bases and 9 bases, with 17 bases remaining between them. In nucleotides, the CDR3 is TGTGCCAGCAGGCCCGCCCCCCATCCAAGCTACACCTTC. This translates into CASRPAPHPSYTF.

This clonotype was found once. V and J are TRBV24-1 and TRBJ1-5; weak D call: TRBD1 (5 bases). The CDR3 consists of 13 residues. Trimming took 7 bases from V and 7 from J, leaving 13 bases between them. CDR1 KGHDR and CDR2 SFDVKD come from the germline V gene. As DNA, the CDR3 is TGTGCCACCAGCCCAGGGATTCGGCAGCCCCAGCATTTT. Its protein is CATSPGIRQPQHF.

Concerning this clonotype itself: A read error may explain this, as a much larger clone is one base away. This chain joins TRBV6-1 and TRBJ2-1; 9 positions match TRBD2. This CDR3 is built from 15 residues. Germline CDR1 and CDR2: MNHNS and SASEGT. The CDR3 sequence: CANSAGREGFNEQFF. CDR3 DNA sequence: TGTGCCAACAGTGCGGGGCGGGAGGGATTCAATGAGCAGTTCTTC.

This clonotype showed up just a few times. For the CDR3, the DNA is TGTGCCACCAGTGATCATCAGGGACTAGCGGGAGGGCCGTACAATGAGCAGTTCTTC. Translating gives CATSDHQGLAGGPYNEQFF. This chain links TRBV24-1 with TRBJ2-1; the match to TRBD2 covers 16 bases. There are 19 residues in the CDR3. After removal of 3 bases from V and 4 bases from J, the junction contained 8 bases not matched to a gene. Germline assignment: CDR1 KGHDR and CDR2 SFDVKD.

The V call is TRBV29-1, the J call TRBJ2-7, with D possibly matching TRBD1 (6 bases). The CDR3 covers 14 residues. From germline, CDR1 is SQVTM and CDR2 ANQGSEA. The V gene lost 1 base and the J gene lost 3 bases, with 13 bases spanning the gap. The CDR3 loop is CSVEGGGRGYEQYF. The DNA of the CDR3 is TGCAGCGTTGAAGGCGGAGGCAGGGGCTACGAGCAGTACTTC.

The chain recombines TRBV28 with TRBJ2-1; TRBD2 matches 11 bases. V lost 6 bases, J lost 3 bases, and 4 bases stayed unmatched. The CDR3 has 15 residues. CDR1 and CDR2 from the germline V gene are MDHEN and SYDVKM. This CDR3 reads CASRPSGGRYNEQFF. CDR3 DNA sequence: TGTGCCAGCAGGCCTAGCGGGGGGCGCTACAATGAGCAGTTCTTC.

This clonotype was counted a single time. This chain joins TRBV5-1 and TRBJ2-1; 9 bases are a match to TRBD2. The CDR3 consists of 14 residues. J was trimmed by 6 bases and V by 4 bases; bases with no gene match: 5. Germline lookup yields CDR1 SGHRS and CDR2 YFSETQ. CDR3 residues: CASSDSGGFNEQFF. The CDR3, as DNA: TGCGCCAGCAGCGATAGCGGGGGCTTCAATGAGCAGTTCTTC. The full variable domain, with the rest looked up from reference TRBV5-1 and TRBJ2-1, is KAGVTQTPRYLIKTRGQQVTLSCSPISGHRSVSWYQQTPGQGLQFLFEYFSETQRNKGNFPGRFSGRQFSNSRSEMNVSTLELGDSALYLCASSDSGGFNEQFFGPGTRLTVL.

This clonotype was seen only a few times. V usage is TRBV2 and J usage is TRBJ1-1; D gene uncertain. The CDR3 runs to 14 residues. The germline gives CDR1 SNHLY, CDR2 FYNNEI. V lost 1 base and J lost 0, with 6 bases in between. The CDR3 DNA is TGTGCCAGCAGTGAAGGGCTGCTGAACACTGAAGCTTTCTTT. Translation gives CASSEGLLNTEAFF.

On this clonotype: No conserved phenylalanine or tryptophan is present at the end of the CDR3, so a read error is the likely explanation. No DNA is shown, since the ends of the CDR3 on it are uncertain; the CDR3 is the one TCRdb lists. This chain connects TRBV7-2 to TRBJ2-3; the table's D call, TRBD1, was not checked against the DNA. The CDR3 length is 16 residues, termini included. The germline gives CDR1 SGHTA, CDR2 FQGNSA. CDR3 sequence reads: CACSFGVGGSSDTPYL.

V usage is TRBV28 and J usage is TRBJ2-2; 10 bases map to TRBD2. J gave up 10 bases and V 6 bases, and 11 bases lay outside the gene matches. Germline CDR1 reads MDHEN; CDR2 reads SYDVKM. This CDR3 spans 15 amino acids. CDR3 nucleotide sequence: TGTGCCAGCAGCAAGCGGGAGGGCCTCGTCGTGGAGCTGTTTTTT. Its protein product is CASSKREGLVVELFF.